Listed below are T cell receptor beta chains from one sample, sequenced in a study of CD8 T cells in ankylosing spondylitis. TCRdb re-analysed the 5' RACE reads in MiXCR, keeping a single row per CDR3 protein. Of roughly 190,000 distinct CDR3 sequences listed, 10% to 15% are singletons. Sequenced: blood, either unsorted or a sorted T cell fraction (not recorded which). The receptor set was obtained from a male donor with ankylosing spondylitis or in good health (not recorded which). The CDR3 runs from the conserved cysteine through the conserved F or W. Each record gives: D gene, clone size, CDR3 length, J gene, V gene, CDR3 protein, CDR3 DNA. D genes are given only for firm matches. Clone sizes are given selectively: once, few, many, or a class where the clone is expanded.

NA many 15 TRBJ1-1 TRBV4-1 CASSLEGTGNTEAFF TGCGCCAGCAGCCTGGAAGGGACGGGGAACACTGAAGCTTTCTTT
NA NA 19 TRBJ2-3 TRBV10-3 CAISEPQGLVLSYTDTQYF TGTGCCATCAGTGAGCCCCAGGGGCTAGTTCTATCCTACACAGATACGCAGTATTTT
TRBD2 many 12 TRBJ2-1 TRBV7-9 CASSGTNNEQFF TGTGCCAGCAGCGGGACTAACAATGAGCAGTTCTTC
TRBD2 few 15 TRBJ2-3 TRBV27 CASSPSGGNTDTQYF TGTGCCAGCAGTCCAAGCGGGGGCAACACAGATACGCAGTATTTT
NA few 10 TRBJ2-7 TRBV24-1 CATPSYEQYF TGTGCCACCCCATCCTACGAGCAGTACTTC
NA few 13 TRBJ2-2 TRBV20-1 CSARGKGTGELFF TGCAGTGCTAGAGGGAAGGGCACCGGGGAGCTGTTTTTT
TRBD2 once 16 TRBJ2-5 TRBV28 CASSTGLAGVEETQYF TGTGCCAGCAGCACCGGACTAGCGGGAGTAGAAGAGACCCAGTACTTC
NA NA 12 TRBJ2-7 TRBV7-9 CASAAGYYEQYF TGTGCCAGCGCGGCGGGATACTACGAGCAGTACTTC
TRBD2 NA 15 TRBJ2-7 TRBV4-2 CASSQIKAGAYEQYF TGTGCCAGCAGCCAAATTAAGGCGGGAGCATACGAGCAGTACTTC
NA few 13 TRBJ1-1 TRBV30 CAWSGIMNTEAFF TGTGCCTGGAGCGGGATTATGAACACTGAAGCTTTCTTT
NA NA 16 TRBJ1-5 TRBV27 CASSTNAGGTNQPQHF TGTGCCAGCAGTACGAACGCCGGAGGAACCAATCAGCCCCAGCATTTT
NA NA 15 TRBJ2-7 TRBV7-8 CASSSQDSFSYEQYF TGTGCCAGCAGTTCACAGGATTCCTTCTCCTACGAGCAGTACTTC
TRBD1 NA 14 TRBJ1-5 TRBV24-1 CATSDSTGDQPQHF TGTGCCACCAGTGACAGTACAGGGGACCAGCCCCAGCATTTT
NA NA 13 TRBJ1-2 TRBV12-3/TRBV12-4 CASMGEGPYGYTF TGTGCCAGCATGGGAGAGGGACCCTATGGCTACACCTTC
TRBD2 NA 17 TRBJ2-7 TRBV6-2/TRBV6-3 CASSYSLREGPSYEQYF TGTGCCAGCAGTTACTCGTTGAGGGAGGGCCCTTCCTACGAGCAGTACTTC
TRBD2 few 18 TRBJ2-2 TRBV5-1 CASSLIPTSETNTGELFF TGCGCCAGCAGCTTGATCCCTACTAGCGAAACGAACACCGGGGAGCTGTTTTTT
NA NA 13 TRBJ1-1 TRBV6-2/TRBV6-3 CASSWTTGAEAFF TGTGCCAGCAGTTGGACCACGGGCGCTGAAGCTTTCTTT
TRBD2 NA 15 TRBJ2-2 TRBV11-1 CASSPSGEGNGELFF TGTGCCAGCAGCCCCAGCGGGGAAGGTAACGGGGAGCTGTTTTTT